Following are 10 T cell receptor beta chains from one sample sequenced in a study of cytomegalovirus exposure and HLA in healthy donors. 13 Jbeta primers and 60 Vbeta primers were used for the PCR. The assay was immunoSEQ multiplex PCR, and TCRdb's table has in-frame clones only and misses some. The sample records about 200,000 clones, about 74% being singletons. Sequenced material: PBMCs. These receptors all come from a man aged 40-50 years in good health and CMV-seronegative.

The CDR3 region has the DNA TGTGCCAGTAGTCAGGGTGGATCGGGTGAAAAACTGTTTTTT. Encoded protein: CASSQGGSGEKLFF. The V gene is TRBV19, the J gene TRBJ1-4, with D tentatively TRBD1 (5 bases). With 5 bases removed from V and 7 bases from J, the gap between germline ends came to 14 bases. The CDR3 has 14 residues. Germline V lookup: CDR1 LNHDA, CDR2 SQIVND (reference sequence).

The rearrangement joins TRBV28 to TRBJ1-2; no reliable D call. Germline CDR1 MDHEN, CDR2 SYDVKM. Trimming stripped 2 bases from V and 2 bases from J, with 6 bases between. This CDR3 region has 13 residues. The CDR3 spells CASSLAVNYGYTF. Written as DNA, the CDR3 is TGTGCCAGCAGTTTAGCGGTAAACTATGGCTACACCTTC.

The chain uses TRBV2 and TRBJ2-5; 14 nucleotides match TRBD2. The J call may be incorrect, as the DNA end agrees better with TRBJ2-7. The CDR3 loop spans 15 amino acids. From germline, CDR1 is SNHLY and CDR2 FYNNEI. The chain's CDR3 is CASTRGTSGSREQYF. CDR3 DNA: TGTGCCAGCACCCGAGGGACTAGCGGGAGTCGCGAGCAGTACTTC.

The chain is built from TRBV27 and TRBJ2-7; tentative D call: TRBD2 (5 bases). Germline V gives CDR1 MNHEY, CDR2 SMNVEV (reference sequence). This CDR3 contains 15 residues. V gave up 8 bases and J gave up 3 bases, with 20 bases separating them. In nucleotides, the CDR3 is TGTGCCAGCCGACCCGGTGGTGGGAGTTTCTACGAGCAGTACTTC. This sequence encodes CASRPGGGSFYEQYF.

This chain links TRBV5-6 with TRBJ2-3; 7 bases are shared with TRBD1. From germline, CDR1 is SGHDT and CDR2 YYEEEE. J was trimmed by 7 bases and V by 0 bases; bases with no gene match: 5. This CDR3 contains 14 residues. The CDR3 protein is CASSLGQGVNTQYF. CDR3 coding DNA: TGTGCCAGCAGCTTGGGGCAGGGGGTCAATACGCAGTATTTT.

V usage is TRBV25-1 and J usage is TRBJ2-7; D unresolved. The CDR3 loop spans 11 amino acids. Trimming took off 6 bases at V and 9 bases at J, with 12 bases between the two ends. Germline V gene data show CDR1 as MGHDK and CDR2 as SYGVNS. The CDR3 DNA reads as TGTGCCAGCAGCTCCTTCTTAGTGCAGTACTTC. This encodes CASSSFLVQYF.

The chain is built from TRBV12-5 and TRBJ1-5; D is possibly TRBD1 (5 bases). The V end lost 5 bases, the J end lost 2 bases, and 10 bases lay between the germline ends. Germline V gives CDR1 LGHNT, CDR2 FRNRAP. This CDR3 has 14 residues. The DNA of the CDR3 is TGTGCTAGTGGTGCAGGACAAGGCAATCAGCCCCAGCATTTT. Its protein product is CASGAGQGNQPQHF. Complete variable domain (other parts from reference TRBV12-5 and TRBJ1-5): DARVTQTPRHKVTEMGQEVTMRCQPILGHNTVFWYRQTMMQGLELLAYFRNRAPLDDSGMPKDRFSAEMPDATLATLKIQPSEPRDSAVYFCASGAGQGNQPQHFGDGTRLSIL.

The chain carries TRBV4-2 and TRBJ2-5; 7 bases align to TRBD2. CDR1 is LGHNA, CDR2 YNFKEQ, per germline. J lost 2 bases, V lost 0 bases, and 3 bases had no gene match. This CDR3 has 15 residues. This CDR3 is CASSQDMGGQETQYF. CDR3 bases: TGTGCCAGCAGCCAAGATATGGGGGGGCAAGAGACCCAGTACTTC.

In nucleotides, the CDR3 is TGTGCCATCAGGGACAGCCTCACAGATACGCAGTATTTT. Encoded protein: CAIRDSLTDTQYF. The chain is built from TRBV10-3 and TRBJ2-3; weak D call: TRBD1 (6 bases). The V end lost 6 bases, the J end lost 2 bases, and 9 bases lay between the germline ends. The CDR3 length is 13 residues. Germline V gives CDR1 ENHRY, CDR2 SYGVKD.

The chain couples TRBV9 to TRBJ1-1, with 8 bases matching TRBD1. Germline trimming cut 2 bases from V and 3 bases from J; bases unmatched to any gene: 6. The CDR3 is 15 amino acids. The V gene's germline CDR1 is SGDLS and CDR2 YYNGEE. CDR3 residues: CASSVGTGRDTEAFF. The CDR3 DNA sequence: TGTGCCAGCAGCGTGGGGACAGGACGGGACACTGAAGCTTTCTTT.